This T cell receptor beta chain stems from a study of T cell responses to AZD1222 COVID-19 vaccine. Germline V lookup: CDR1 PRHDT, CDR2 FYEKMQ (reference sequence). Trimming pared 2 bases from V and 10 bases from J, leaving 9 bases between. The CDR3 runs 12 residues. This clone was seen once. Profiling relied on immunoSEQ multiplex PCR, and the TCRdb table lists in-frame clones only, not all of them. Of 150,000 to 200,000 clones detected, roughly 91% appear once; the ten largest clones hold 20% to 30%. The receptor's source is an adult who received the AZD1222 COVID-19 vaccine. Source: peripheral blood, taken 28 days after the second AZD1222 dose. The gene calls are TRBV13 and TRBJ2-1, with D unclear. As DNA, the CDR3 is TGTGCCAGCAGCTTAATCCCTTCAGAGCAGTTCTTC. Residues: CASSLIPSEQFF.